The 4 T cell receptor beta chains in this list originate from one sample, sequenced in a study of shared clonotypes between healthy human individuals. Naive CD8 cells comprised CD45RO-negative, CCR7-positively selected cells, excluding terminally differentiated effector memory CD45RA+ cells. Sequencing used immunoSEQ multiplex PCR; TCRdb keeps in-frame clones, though not all of them. The sample yields about 1,900,000 clones, roughly 94% seen once. Sequenced material: naive CD8+ T cells sorted from blood. The receptors originated from a young man in good health.

Of note for this clone: The identical CDR3 is also encoded by other nucleotide sequences in the sample. V gene TRBV15 combines with J gene TRBJ2-7; 10 bases are shared with TRBD1. The trim removed 3 bases at V and 4 bases at J, leaving 6 bases unmatched. The CDR3 consists of 15 residues. Per the germline V gene, CDR1 is LNHNV and CDR2 is YYDKDF (reference sequence). CDR3 nucleotides: TGTGCCACCAGCAGTCCCCCGGGACAGGGGTACGAGCAGTACTTC. As protein: CATSSPPGQGYEQYF.

The chain is built from TRBV7-2 and TRBJ2-7, with 16 bases fitting TRBD2. In germline, CDR1 is SGHTA, CDR2 FQGNSA. The CDR3 is 19 residues long. Losses at the gene ends were 1 base for V and 4 bases for J; bases not matched to a gene: 10. The CDR3 sequence: CASSLGSGGTSGRDYEQYF. Here the CDR3 DNA reads TGTGCCAGCAGCTTAGGGAGCGGGGGGACTAGCGGGAGGGATTACGAGCAGTACTTC.

The rearrangement links TRBV13 to TRBJ2-7; possibly TRBD2 for D (6 bases). The CDR3 consists of 12 residues. The V and J ends lost 5 bases and 6 bases respectively, with 11 bases between them. Germline lookup yields CDR1 PRHDT and CDR2 FYEKMQ (reference sequence). CDR3: CASSHSGGEQYF. CDR3 nucleotides: TGTGCCAGCAGCCATAGCGGCGGCGAGCAGTACTTC.

Only a few counts were recorded for this clone. The V and J genes are TRBV4-1 and TRBJ1-1, with 8 bases matching TRBD1. The germline V gene encodes CDR1 MGHRA and CDR2 YSYEKL. This CDR3 comprises 17 residues. The V and J ends lost 4 bases and 4 bases, in that order; junction bases with no gene match: 14. In nucleotides, the CDR3 is TGCGCCAGCAGCCGAGTAAGTCTTCCCGGACAGGGCACTGAAGCTTTCTTT. It specifies CASSRVSLPGQGTEAFF.